The 25 T cell receptor beta chains below were found in one sample sequenced in a study of blood T cell repertoires in COVID-19. The method was immunoSEQ multiplex PCR; TCRdb's version includes in-frame clones alone and lacks a portion of them. The data hold some 93,000 clones, with about 85% observed a single time. The sample was peripheral blood. These receptors all come from a human donor in a cohort sampled during active COVID-19.

The rearrangement links TRBV30 to TRBJ1-2, with D possibly matching TRBD1 (6 bases). V shed 2 bases and J shed 5 bases, with 18 bases lying between them. The germline gives CDR1 GTSNPN, CDR2 SVGIG (reference sequence). This CDR3 contains 15 residues. The CDR3 bases are TGTGCCTGGAGTCTCGGCAGGGGCCGAGAGTATGGCTACACCTTC. Translating it yields CAWSLGRGREYGYTF.

This clone was picked up a small number of times. This chain links TRBV7-9 with TRBJ2-7, with D perhaps matching TRBD1 (6 bases). The CDR3 is made up of 16 amino acids. The V and J ends lost 5 bases and 0 bases respectively, with 17 bases between them. CDR1 is SEHNR, CDR2 FQNEAQ, per germline (reference sequence). The CDR3 sequence: CASSVYLGDNSYEQYF. In DNA, the CDR3 is TGTGCCAGCAGCGTATATCTTGGGGACAACTCCTACGAGCAGTACTTC.

V gene TRBV3-1 (or the pseudogene TRBV3-2) combines with J gene TRBJ2-7; weak D call: TRBD1 (6 bases). The CDR3 spans 13 residues. Germline V gene lookup returns CDR1 LGHDT and CDR2 YNNKEL (reference sequence). Trimming removed 6 bases from V and 3 bases from J, with 12 bases in between. CDR3 protein: CASSRQGIYEQYF. The CDR3 coding sequence is TGTGCCAGCAGTCGCCAGGGGATCTACGAGCAGTACTTC.

The count of this clone is one. V is TRBV7-8 and J is TRBJ1-4; 9 bases map to TRBD1. The germline gives CDR1 SGHVS, CDR2 FQNEAQ. Losses at the gene ends were 5 bases for V and 7 bases for J; bases not matched to a gene: 5. There are 14 residues in the CDR3. This chain's CDR3 is CASSPRDRVEKLFF. The CDR3 bases are TGTGCCAGCAGCCCCCGGGACAGGGTTGAAAAACTGTTTTTT. Based on the CDR3 plus reference TRBV7-8 and TRBJ1-4, the full variable domain is GAGVSQSPRYKVAKRGQDVALRCDPISGHVSLFWYQQALGQGPEFLTYFQNEAQLDKSGLPSDRFFAERPEGSVSTLKIQRTQQEDSAVYLCASSPRDRVEKLFFGSGTQLSVL.

The chain links TRBV6-2 or TRBV6-3 to TRBJ2-7; 7 nucleotides match TRBD1. V lost 5 bases and J lost 4; bases outside the gene matches: 8. The CDR3 has 14 amino acids. Germline CDR1 is MNHEY and CDR2 is SVGEGT. The CDR3 loop is CASSEGQLGYEQYF. DNA for the CDR3: TGTGCCAGCAGTGAGGGACAGCTCGGGTACGAGCAGTACTTC.

This clone has a handful of counts. V and J are TRBV2 and TRBJ1-5; TRBD1 matches at 8 bases. There are 13 residues in the CDR3. Germline values: CDR1 SNHLY, CDR2 FYNNEI. The V segment lost 7 bases and the J segment 6 bases; nucleotides outside the gene matches: 5. The CDR3: CASMDREIQPQHF. Here the CDR3 DNA reads TGTGCCAGCATGGACAGGGAGATTCAGCCCCAGCATTTT.

The CDR3 DNA reads as TGTGCCAGCGGACTCCCGTCGGACTTCTCCTACAATGAGCAGTTCTTC. Translating gives CASGLPSDFSYNEQFF. This chain links TRBV21-1 with TRBJ2-1; the D call in the table, TRBD2, was not verified against the DNA. TRBV21-1 is a pseudogene locus. This CDR3 contains 16 residues.

The V and J genes are TRBV4-1 and TRBJ2-7, with 7 bases that match TRBD2. The CDR3 length is 16 residues. J lost 1 base, V lost 0 bases, and 6 bases had no gene match. Germline V CDR1 and CDR2: MGHRA, YSYEKL. The CDR3 loop reads CASSQDFGRESYEQYF. DNA of the CDR3: TGCGCCAGCAGCCAAGATTTTGGGAGGGAGTCCTACGAGCAGTACTTC.

CDR3 amino acids: CASSLGGKREDTQYF. Here the CDR3 DNA reads TGTGCCAGCAGCTTAGGGGGGAAGCGGGAAGATACGCAGTATTTT. J is TRBJ2-3 and V is TRBV7-2, with TRBD2 matching over 7 bases. Trimming removed 1 base from V and 5 bases from J; junction bases left unmatched: 6. The CDR3 is 15 residues long. The V gene's germline CDR1 is SGHTA and CDR2 FQGNSA.

J is TRBJ1-5 and V is TRBV3-1 (or the pseudogene TRBV3-2), with 9 bases matching TRBD1. V lost 4 bases, J lost 7 bases, and 5 bases stayed unmatched. The CDR3 extends over 14 amino acids. CDR1 LGHDT and CDR2 YNNKEL come from the germline V gene (reference sequence). The CDR3 sequence: CASSLTGGEQPQHF. Written as DNA, the CDR3 is TGTGCCAGCAGCCTAACAGGGGGCGAGCAGCCCCAGCATTTT.

This chain joins TRBV19 and TRBJ2-2; D call uncertain. CDR3 length: 14 residues. Looked up from germline, CDR1 is LNHDA and CDR2 is SQIVND (reference sequence). V dropped 3 bases and J dropped 2 bases, with 7 bases sitting between them. The CDR3 is CASSISVNTGELFF. CDR3 nucleotides: TGTGCCAGTAGTATCTCCGTTAACACCGGGGAGCTGTTTTTT.

The chain is built from TRBV7-9 and TRBJ2-5, with 8 bases that match TRBD2. CDR3 length equals 13 residues. The J segment lost 3 bases and the V segment lost 7 bases, leaving 4 bases of the junction unmatched. Germline loops: CDR1 SEHNR, CDR2 FQNEAQ (reference sequence). Here the CDR3 DNA reads TGTGCCAGCACCGTAGCGGGGAAAGAGACCCAGTACTTC. Encoded protein: CASTVAGKETQYF. The full variable domain, completed using reference TRBV7-9 and TRBJ2-5, is DTGVSQNPRHKITKRGQNVTFRCDPISEHNRLYWYRQTLGQGPEFLTYFQNEAQLEKSRLLSDRFSAERPKGSFSTLEIQRTEQGDSAMYLCASTVAGKETQYFGPGTRLLVL.

This clone is labeled as medium-sized. V is TRBV5-1 and J is TRBJ1-3, with D tentatively TRBD1 (6 bases). Germline V CDR1 and CDR2: SGHRS, YFSETQ. The CDR3 consists of 15 residues. V lost 4 bases and J 7 bases, leaving 18 bases between the germline ends. The CDR3 reads CASSPSGVIGNTIYF. The CDR3 DNA is TGCGCCAGCAGCCCATCAGGGGTTATCGGTAACACCATATATTTT.

The J gene is TRBJ2-5, the V gene TRBV2, with 8 bases fitting TRBD2. V shed 5 bases and J 5 bases; nucleotides not matched to a gene: 10. CDR1 and CDR2 (germline): SNHLY, FYNNEI. CDR3 length: 15 amino acids. CDR3 in amino acids: CASSFSREAWETQYF. The CDR3 DNA follows: TGTGCCAGCAGTTTTTCGCGGGAGGCGTGGGAGACCCAGTACTTC.

The chain uses TRBV30 and TRBJ2-7, with 7 bases identical to TRBD1. This CDR3 has 15 residues. The germline V gene encodes CDR1 GTSNPN and CDR2 SVGIG (reference sequence). Germline trimming cut 1 base from V and 6 bases from J; bases unmatched to any gene: 12. The CDR3 DNA sequence: TGTGCCTGGAGTGGTTCCGCCACAGGGGAAGGCGAGCAGTACTTC. Translated, it gives CAWSGSATGEGEQYF.

The rearrangement links TRBV9 to TRBJ1-5; no definite D call. V was cut by 3 bases and J by 1 base, with 17 bases left in between. The CDR3 sequence is 17 residues long. CDR1 SGDLS and CDR2 YYNGEE come from the germline V gene. The CDR3 DNA follows: TGTGCCAGCAGCGCTGGGATTATTAGGGAGAGCAATCAGCCCCAGCATTTT. Protein product: CASSAGIIRESNQPQHF. The variable domain in full, with the rest retrieved from reference TRBV9 and TRBJ1-5, is DSGVTQTPKHLITATGQRVTLRCSPRSGDLSVYWYQQSLDQGLQFLIQYYNGEERAKGNILERFSAQQFPDLHSELNLSSLELGDSALYFCASSAGIIRESNQPQHFGDGTRLSIL.

This chain links TRBV3-1 (or the pseudogene TRBV3-2) with TRBJ1-3; 11 bases agree with TRBD1. Per the germline V gene, CDR1 is LGHDT and CDR2 is YNNKEL (reference sequence). Losses at the gene ends were 1 base for V and 0 bases for J; bases not matched to a gene: 2. This CDR3 comprises 17 residues. CDR3 coding DNA: TGTGCCAGCAGCCAAGTAGGGACAGGGGGCTCTGGAAACACCATATATTTT. Translation gives CASSQVGTGGSGNTIYF.

This clone was recorded at least ten times. The CDR3 loop is CATGGVGNYGYTF. The CDR3 coding sequence is TGTGCCACAGGAGGAGTGGGTAACTATGGCTACACCTTC. The V and J genes are TRBV19 and TRBJ1-2; D is unresolved. Germline CDR1 and CDR2: LNHDA and SQIVND (reference sequence). CDR3 length: 13 residues. The V end lost 10 bases, the J end lost 1 base, and 13 bases lay between the germline ends. Looking up the rest from reference TRBV19 and TRBJ1-2 gives the full variable domain: DGGITQSPKYLFRKEGQNVTLSCEQNLNHDAMYWYRQDPGQGLRLIYYSQIVNDFQKGDIAEGYSVSREKKESFPLTVTSAQKNPTAFYLCATGGVGNYGYTFGSGTRLTVV.

This chain joins TRBV3-1 (or the pseudogene TRBV3-2) and TRBJ2-3; 10 bases are shared with TRBD2. The V and J ends lost 5 bases and 9 bases, in that order; junction bases with no gene match: 5. Germline V gives CDR1 LGHDT, CDR2 YNNKEL (reference sequence). The CDR3 contains 13 residues. This CDR3 is CASSELAGTTQYF. Written as DNA, the CDR3 is TGTGCCAGCAGCGAACTAGCGGGAACCACGCAGTATTTT.

This sequence joins TRBV5-4 and TRBJ2-1, with 11 bases identical to TRBD2. CDR3 length equals 15 residues. V shed 4 bases, J shed 7 bases, and the junction held 7 bases outside the gene matches. Germline V gives CDR1 SGHNT, CDR2 YYREEE (reference sequence). DNA for the CDR3: TGTGCCAGCAGCGACAGCGGGACTAGCGGTAATGAGCAGTTCTTC. Translated, it gives CASSDSGTSGNEQFF.

In this sample, this clone turned up once. V usage is TRBV28 and J usage is TRBJ1-1, with D possibly being TRBD1 (6 bases). Deletions cut 6 bases from V and 0 bases from J, with 11 bases between. CDR3 length: 14 residues. Germline CDR1 MDHEN, CDR2 SYDVKM. The CDR3: CASRDGGMNTEAFF. The DNA for the CDR3 is TGTGCCAGCAGAGATGGGGGCATGAACACTGAAGCTTTCTTT.

The CDR3 protein is CASSLGGRSYNEQFF. As DNA, the CDR3 is TGTGCCAGCAGCTTAGGCGGGAGGTCGTACAATGAGCAGTTCTTC. This sequence joins TRBV7-3 and TRBJ2-1; 8 bases map to TRBD2. CDR1 is SGHTA, CDR2 FQGTGA, per germline. The ends lost 2 bases at V and 4 bases at J; junction bases unmatched: 4. The CDR3 length is 15 residues. Supplemented by reference TRBV7-3 and TRBJ2-1, the full variable domain reads GAGVSQTPSNKVTEKGKYVELRCDPISGHTALYWYRQSLGQGPEFLIYFQGTGAADDSGLPNDRFFAVRPEGSVSTLKIQRTERGDSAVYLCASSLGGRSYNEQFFGPGTRLTVL.

This chain links TRBV15 with TRBJ1-1, with TRBD1 matching 8 bases. The CDR3 sequence is 16 residues long. Germline CDR1 LNHNV, CDR2 YYDKDF (reference sequence). The J segment lost 3 bases and the V segment lost 5 bases, leaving 11 bases of the junction unmatched. CDR3 DNA: TGTGCCACCAGCGGGGGGGGCAGGGGGCTGGACACTGAAGCTTTCTTT. Its protein product is CATSGGGRGLDTEAFF.

This clone was detected a few times. The rearrangement joins TRBV27 to TRBJ1-3; 7 bases agree with TRBD1. CDR3 length: 15 residues. V dropped 6 bases and J dropped 0; count of bases not matched to a gene: 5. The V gene's germline CDR1 is MNHEY and CDR2 SMNVEV (reference sequence). In DNA, the CDR3 is TGTGCCAGCAGCCCGGACAGGAGCTCTGGAAACACCATATATTTT. Amino acid sequence: CASSPDRSSGNTIYF.

The chain combines TRBV29-1 with TRBJ2-7; D is uncertain. The V end was cut by 6 bases, the J end by 0 bases, with 9 bases between. Per the germline V gene, CDR1 is SQVTM and CDR2 is ANQGSEA. The CDR3 sequence is 12 residues long. This CDR3 reads CSVAESSYEQYF. The DNA of the CDR3 is TGCAGCGTCGCGGAGAGCTCCTACGAGCAGTACTTC.